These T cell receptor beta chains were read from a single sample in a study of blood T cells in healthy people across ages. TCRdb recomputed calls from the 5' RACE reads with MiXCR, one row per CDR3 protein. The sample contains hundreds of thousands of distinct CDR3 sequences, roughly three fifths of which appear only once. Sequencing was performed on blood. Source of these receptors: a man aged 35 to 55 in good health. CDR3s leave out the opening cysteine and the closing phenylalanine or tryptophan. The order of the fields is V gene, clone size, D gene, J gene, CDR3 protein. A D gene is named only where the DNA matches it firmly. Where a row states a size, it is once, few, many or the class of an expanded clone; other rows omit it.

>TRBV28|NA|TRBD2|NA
ASSPSGSGYYEQY
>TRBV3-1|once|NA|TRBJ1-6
ASSEAAGLRSPLH
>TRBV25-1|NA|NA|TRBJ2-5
ASSERGFKETQY
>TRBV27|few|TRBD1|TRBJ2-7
ASSGRDRGYEQY
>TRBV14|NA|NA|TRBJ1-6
ASSQDGRGVSPLH
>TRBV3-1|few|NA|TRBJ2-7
ASSLTGGANRYEQY
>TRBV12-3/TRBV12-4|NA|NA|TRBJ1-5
ASSVRNGVGPQH
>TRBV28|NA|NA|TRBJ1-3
ASIPDRGYAGNTIY
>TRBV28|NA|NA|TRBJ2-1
ASSKGGHEQF
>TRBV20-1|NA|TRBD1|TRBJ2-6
SARLFGQGAPGANVLT
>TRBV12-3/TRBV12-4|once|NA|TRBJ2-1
ASKSEVLGGARNNEQF
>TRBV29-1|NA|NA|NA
SVGLEPNEQY
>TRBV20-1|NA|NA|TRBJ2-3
SARDDQGPDTQY
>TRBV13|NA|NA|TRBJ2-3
ASSSREGSTDTQY
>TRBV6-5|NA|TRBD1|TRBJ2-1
ASSQTGYEQF
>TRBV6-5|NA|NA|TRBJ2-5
ASSWSLGETQY
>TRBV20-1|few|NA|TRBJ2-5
SAEEGLWRETQY
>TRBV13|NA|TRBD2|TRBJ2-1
ASSFILAGGRNEQF
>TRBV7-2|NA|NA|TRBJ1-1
ASSLSQGHMTNTEAF
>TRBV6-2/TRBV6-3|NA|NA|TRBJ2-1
ATLLVPERFDEQF
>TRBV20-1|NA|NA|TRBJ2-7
SATQDIYEQY
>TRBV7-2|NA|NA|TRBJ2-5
ASSLRPGEQY
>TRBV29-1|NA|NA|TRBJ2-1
SAIRINEQF
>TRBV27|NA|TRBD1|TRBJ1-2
ASSSFLDRGHGYT
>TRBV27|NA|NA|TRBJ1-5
ASSLSIEPINQPQH
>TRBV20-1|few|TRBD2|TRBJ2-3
SASRIAGVKGTQY
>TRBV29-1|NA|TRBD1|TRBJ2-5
SVFRGRETQY
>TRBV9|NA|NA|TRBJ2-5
TSSVGIPPETQY
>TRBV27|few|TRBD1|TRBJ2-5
GKGTGSIQETQY
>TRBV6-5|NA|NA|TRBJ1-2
ASRAQGRKGYT
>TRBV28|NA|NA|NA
ASRDRDRAYEQY
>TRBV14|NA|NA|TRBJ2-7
ASSQEGGFGYEQY
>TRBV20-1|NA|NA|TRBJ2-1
SAAGSPGGENEQF
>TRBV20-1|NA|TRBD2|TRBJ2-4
SVTGTSGGASKNIQY
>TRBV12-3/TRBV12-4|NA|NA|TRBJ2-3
ASSFGGLFTDTQY
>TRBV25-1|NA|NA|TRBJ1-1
ASTPDSNTEAF
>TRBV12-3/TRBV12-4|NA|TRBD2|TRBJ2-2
ASKLHAGGPGEQF
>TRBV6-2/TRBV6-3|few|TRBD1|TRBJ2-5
ASSYLGGRGPQETQY
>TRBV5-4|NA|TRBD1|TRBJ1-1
ASSLKTGTNTEAF
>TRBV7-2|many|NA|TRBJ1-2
ASSPTETKLYGYT
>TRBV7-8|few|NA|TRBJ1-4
ASSPKIEKLF
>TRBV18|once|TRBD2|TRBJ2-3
ASSPRNPSSLAGATDTQY
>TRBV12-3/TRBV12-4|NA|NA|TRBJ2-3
ASSFAGPRDTQY
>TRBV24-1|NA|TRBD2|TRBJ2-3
ATSDPGLAGKDTQY
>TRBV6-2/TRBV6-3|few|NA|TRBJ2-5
ASSPSGRETQY
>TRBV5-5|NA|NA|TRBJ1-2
ASSLGEPMVYGYT
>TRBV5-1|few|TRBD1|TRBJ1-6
ASSWNRGATDNSPLH
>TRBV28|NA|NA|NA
ASSLLQGRDYNEQY
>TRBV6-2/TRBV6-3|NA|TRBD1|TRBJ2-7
ASSDPGQGAGYEQY
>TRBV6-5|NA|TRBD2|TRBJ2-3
ASSYLGSGGAGTDTQY
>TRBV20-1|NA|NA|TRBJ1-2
SARDGTYGYT
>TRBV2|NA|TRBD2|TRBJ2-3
ASRGLAGYTDTQY
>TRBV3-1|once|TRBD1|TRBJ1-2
ASRHGTANYGYT
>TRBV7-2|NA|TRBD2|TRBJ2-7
ASSPGLAGVDLREQY
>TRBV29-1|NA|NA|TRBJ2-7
SAGDHEQY